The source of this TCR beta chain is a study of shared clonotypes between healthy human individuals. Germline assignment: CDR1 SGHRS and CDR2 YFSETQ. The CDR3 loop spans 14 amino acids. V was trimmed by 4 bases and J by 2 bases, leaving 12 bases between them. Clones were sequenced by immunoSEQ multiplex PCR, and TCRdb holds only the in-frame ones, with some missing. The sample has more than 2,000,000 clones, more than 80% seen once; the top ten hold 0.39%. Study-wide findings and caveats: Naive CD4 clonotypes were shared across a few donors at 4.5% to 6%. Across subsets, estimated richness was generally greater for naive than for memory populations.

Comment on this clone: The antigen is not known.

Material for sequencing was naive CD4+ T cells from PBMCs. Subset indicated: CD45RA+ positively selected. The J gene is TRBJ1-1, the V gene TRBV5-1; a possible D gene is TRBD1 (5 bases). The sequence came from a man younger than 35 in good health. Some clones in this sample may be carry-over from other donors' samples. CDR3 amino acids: CASSGTTANTEAFF. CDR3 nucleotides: TGCGCCAGCAGCGGAACGACAGCCAACACTGAAGCTTTCTTT.